This T cell receptor beta chain was sequenced during a study of T-cell reconstitution after alpha-beta-depleted transplantation in children. This clonotype was seen many times. A TCRbeta library incorporating unique molecular identifiers was prepared. TCRdb processed the PCR reads anew with MiXCR; each CDR3 protein has one entry. The sample shows about 610,000 distinct CDR3 sequences, about 10% of them seen only once. There are 15 residues in the CDR3. V was trimmed by 1 base and J by 0 bases, leaving 7 bases between them. Germline V CDR1 and CDR2: SGHRS, YFSETQ. The V and J genes are TRBV5-1 and TRBJ2-2; D is unresolved. The origin of this receptor is a human donor who donated a stem cell graft to a child with acute myeloid leukemia. Sequences were derived from PBMCs from the stem cell graft donor, sampled from the stem cell graft. As DNA, the CDR3 is TGCGCCAGCAGCTTGCCACTCTCGAACACCGGGGAGCTGTTTTTT. It yields the protein CASSLPLSNTGELFF.